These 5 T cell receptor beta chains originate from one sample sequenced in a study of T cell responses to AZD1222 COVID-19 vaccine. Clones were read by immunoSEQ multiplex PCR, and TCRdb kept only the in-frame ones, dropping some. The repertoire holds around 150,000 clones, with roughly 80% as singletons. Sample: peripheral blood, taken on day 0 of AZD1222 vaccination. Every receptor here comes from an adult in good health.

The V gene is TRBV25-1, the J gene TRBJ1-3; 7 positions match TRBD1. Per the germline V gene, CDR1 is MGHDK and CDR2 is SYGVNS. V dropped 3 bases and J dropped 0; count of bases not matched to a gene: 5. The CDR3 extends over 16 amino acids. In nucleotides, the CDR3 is TGTGCCAGCAGTGATTTGGGACAGCACTCTGGAAACACCATATATTTT. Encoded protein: CASSDLGQHSGNTIYF.

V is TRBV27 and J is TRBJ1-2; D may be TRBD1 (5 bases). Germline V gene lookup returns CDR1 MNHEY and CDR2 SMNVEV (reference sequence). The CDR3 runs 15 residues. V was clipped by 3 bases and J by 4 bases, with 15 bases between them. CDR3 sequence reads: CASSFLRDPPYGYTF. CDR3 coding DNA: TGTGCCAGCAGTTTCCTCAGGGACCCACCCTATGGCTACACCTTC.

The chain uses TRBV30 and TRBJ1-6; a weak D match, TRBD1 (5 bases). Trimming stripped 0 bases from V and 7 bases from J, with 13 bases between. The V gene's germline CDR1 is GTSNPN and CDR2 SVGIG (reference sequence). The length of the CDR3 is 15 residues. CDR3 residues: CAWSVQQGGNSPLHF. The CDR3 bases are TGTGCCTGGAGTGTACAGCAGGGTGGAAATTCACCCCTCCACTTT.

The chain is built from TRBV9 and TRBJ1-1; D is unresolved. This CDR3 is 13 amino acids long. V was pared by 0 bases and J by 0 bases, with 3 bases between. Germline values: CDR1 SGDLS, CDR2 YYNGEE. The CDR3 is CASSVAMNTEAFF. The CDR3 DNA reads TGTGCCAGCAGCGTAGCTATGAACACTGAAGCTTTCTTT.

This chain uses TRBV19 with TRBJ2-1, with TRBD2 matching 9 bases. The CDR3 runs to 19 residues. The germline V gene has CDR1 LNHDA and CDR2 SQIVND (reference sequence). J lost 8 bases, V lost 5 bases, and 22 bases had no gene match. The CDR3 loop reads CASSPNLGRWRGGFDEQFF. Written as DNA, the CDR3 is TGTGCCAGTAGTCCAAATTTGGGCCGGTGGCGGGGGGGCTTTGATGAGCAGTTCTTC.